The following is a T cell receptor beta chain sequence with its context. Its target antigen remains unknown. One base away there is no much larger clone; base qualities are not given. Taken from the germline V gene (reference sequence), the CDR1 and CDR2 loops are SGHNT and YYREEE. Here V drops 3 bases and J drops 0 bases, and the junction holds 4 bases not matched to any gene. Taken from cysteine to phenylalanine, the CDR3 has 16 residues. Only the CDR3 DNA is retained, 48 bases long and in frame from the first base. The method was the immunoSEQ multiplex PCR assay. Around 10^5 TCR templates per sample were assayed by the deep sequencing platform. Genomic DNA extracted from sorted T cells was used for TCRbeta CDR3 sequencing. The paper's data handling went like this. The R programming language was used for clonal analysis of the TCRbeta CDR3 data. Comparing unstimulated samples against CFSE-low samples taken after the reaction was how alloreactive CD4+ and CD8+ clones were defined. Regulatory or non-regulatory origin was assigned to alloreactive CD4+ clones by matching of sequences to sorted unstimulated Treg and non-Treg repertoires. TCRdb retrieved this table from immuneACCESS and kept in-frame rearrangements only. Not all clones are present; in checked studies, unresolved V genes account for under half, and no reason is known for the remainder. V, J and clone size are those of that table, while D and trimming were read from the DNA. This sample holds more than 85,000 clones; 90% to 95% were observed only once. The ten largest clonotypes hold around 0.68% of the sample.

The data stem from a study of siplizumab effects on memory and regulatory T cells (dated by TCRdb to the late 2010s). Study-wide context: The study looked at the effect of siplizumab, an anti-CD2 antibody, on alloreactive T-cell subsets in allogeneic mixed lymphocyte reactions made from human PBMCs. General study outcomes and caveats: Unstimulated naive T cells appeared more diverse than memory T cells, and naive cells seemed to contribute substantially to the alloresponse. The cumulative frequency of alloreactive sequences that could be traced back to unstimulated CD4+ memory T cells was significantly reduced by siplizumab. Whether proliferating Tregs from siplizumab cultures actually had suppressive function was not functionally confirmed. A naive or memory phenotype could not be assigned to roughly 75-95% of proliferating CD4+ or CD8+ clones. Sequences below about 10^-5 frequency were poorly captured, so only a minor fraction of alloreactive clones could be mapped to unstimulated subsets. Among mappable alloreactive CD4+ clones, the Treg-derived fraction averaged approximately 63% with siplizumab versus around 25% in control reactions.

Sorted unstimulated T cells and proliferating T cells recovered from mixed lymphocyte reactions were subjected to TCRbeta CDR3 sequencing. Fresh whole blood from fewer than 11 HLA-typed healthy donors served as the source for isolating PBMCs. To map where alloreactive clones came from, CD4+ regulatory T cells in the unstimulated state were FACS-sorted. This clonotype was sampled from a human donor in good health. The sequence links TRBV5-4 to TRBJ2-2, with 8 bases matching TRBD2. Material: Tregs sorted from blood. The sequenced DNA is TGTGCCAGCAGCTCTAGACTAGCGCCGAACACCGGGGAGCTGTTTTTT. This gives the protein CASSSRLAPNTGELFF. With the portions outside the CDR3 filled from the reference TRBV5-4 and TRBJ2-2 genes, the complete variable region becomes ETGVTQSPTHLIKTRGQQVTLRCSSQSGHNTVSWYQQALGQGPQFIFQYYREEENGRGNFPPRFSGLQFPNYSSELNVNALELDDSALYLCASSSRLAPNTGELFFGEGSRLTVL.